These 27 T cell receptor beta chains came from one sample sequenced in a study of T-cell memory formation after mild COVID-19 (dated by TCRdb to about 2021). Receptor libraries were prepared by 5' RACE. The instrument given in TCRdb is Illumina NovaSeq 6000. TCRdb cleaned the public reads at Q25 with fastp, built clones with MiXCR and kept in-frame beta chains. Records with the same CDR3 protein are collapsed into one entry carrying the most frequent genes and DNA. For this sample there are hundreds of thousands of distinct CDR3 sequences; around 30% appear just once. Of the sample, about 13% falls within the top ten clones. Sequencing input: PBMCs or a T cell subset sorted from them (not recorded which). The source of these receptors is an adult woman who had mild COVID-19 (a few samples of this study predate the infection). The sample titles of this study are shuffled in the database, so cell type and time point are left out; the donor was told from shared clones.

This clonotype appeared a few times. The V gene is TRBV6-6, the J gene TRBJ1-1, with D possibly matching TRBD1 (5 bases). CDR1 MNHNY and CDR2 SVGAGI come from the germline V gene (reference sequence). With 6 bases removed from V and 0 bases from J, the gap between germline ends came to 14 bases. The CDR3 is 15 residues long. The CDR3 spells CASSDSRALNTEAFF. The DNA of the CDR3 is TGTGCCAGCAGCGACAGCCGCGCGTTGAACACTGAAGCTTTCTTT.

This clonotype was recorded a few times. The DNA for the CDR3 is TGTGCCAGCATATTGGGTAAAAGTGGCTACACCTTC. It translates to CASILGKSGYTF. The J gene is TRBJ1-2, the V gene TRBV2; D is unresolved. This CDR3 is 12 amino acids long. V shed 7 bases and J shed 7 bases, with 13 bases lying between them. Germline CDR1 reads SNHLY; CDR2 reads FYNNEI.

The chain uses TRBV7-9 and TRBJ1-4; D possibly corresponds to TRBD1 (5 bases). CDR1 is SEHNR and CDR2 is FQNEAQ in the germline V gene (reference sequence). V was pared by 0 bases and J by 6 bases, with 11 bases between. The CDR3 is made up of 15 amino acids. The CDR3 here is CASSLAGGAHEKLFF. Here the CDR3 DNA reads TGTGCCAGCAGCTTAGCGGGAGGGGCCCATGAAAAACTGTTTTTT. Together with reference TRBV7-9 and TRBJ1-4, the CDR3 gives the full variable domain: DTGVSQNPRHKITKRGQNVTFRCDPISEHNRLYWYRQTLGQGPEFLTYFQNEAQLEKSRLLSDRFSAERPKGSFSTLEIQRTEQGDSAMYLCASSLAGGAHEKLFFGSGTQLSVL.

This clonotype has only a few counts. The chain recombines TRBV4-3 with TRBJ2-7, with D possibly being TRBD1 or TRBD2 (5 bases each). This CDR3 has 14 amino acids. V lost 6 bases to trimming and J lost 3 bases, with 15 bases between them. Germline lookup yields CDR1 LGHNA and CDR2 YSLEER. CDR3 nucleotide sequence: TGCGCCAGCAGTCCCGGGACCGACATCTACGAGCAGTACTTC. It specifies CASSPGTDIYEQYF.

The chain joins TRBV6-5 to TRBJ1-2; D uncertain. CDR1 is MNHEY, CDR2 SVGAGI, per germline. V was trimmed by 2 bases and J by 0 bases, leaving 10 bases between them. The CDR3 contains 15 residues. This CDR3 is CASSYGGNTNYGYTF. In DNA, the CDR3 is TGTGCCAGCAGTTACGGAGGGAATACTAACTATGGCTACACCTTC.

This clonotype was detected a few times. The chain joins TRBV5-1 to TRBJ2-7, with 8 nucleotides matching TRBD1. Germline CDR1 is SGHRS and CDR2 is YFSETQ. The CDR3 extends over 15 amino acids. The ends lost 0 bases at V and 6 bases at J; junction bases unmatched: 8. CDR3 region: CASSLDRTGLGEQYF. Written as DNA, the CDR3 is TGCGCCAGCAGCTTGGATCGGACAGGGTTGGGCGAGCAGTACTTC. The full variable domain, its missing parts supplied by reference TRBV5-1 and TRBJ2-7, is KAGVTQTPRYLIKTRGQQVTLSCSPISGHRSVSWYQQTPGQGLQFLFEYFSETQRNKGNFPGRFSGRQFSNSRSEMNVSTLELGDSALYLCASSLDRTGLGEQYFGPGTRLTVT.

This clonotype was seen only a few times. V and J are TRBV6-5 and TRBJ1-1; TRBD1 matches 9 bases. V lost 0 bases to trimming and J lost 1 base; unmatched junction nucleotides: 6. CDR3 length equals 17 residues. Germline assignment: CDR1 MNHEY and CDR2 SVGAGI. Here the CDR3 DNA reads TGTGCCAGCAGTTACTCCCGGACAGGGGCACAGAACACTGAAGCTTTCTTT. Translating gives CASSYSRTGAQNTEAFF.

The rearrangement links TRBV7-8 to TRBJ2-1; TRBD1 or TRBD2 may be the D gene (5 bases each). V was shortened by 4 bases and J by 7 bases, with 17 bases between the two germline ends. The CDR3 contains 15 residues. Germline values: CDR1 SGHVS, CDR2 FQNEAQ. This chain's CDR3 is CASSSPAGTVNEQFF. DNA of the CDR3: TGTGCCAGCAGCTCCCCTGCCGGGACGGTGAATGAGCAGTTCTTC.

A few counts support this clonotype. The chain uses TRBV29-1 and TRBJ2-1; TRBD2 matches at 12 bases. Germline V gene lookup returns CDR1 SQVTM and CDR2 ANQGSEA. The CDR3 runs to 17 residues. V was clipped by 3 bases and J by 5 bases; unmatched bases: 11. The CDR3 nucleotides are TGCAGCGTTGACGGCCTAGCGGGAGGGCCGTGGAACAATGAGCAGTTCTTC. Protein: CSVDGLAGGPWNNEQFF.

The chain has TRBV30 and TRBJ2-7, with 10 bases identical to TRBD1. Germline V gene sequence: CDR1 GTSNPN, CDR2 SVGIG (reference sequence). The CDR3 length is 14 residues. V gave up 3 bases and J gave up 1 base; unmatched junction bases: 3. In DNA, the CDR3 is TGTGCCTGGAGGCCGGGACAGGGGTCCTACGAGCAGTACTTC. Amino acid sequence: CAWRPGQGSYEQYF.

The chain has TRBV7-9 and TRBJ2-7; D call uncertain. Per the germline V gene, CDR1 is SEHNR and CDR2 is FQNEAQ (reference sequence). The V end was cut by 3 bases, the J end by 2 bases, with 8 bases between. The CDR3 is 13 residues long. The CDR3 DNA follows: TGTGCCAGCAGCTTGCCGGCTACCTACGAGCAGTACTTC. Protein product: CASSLPATYEQYF.

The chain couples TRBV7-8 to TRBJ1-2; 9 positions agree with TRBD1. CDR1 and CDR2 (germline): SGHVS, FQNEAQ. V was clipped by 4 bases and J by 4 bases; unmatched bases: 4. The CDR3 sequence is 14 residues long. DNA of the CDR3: TGTGCCAGCAGCTCCGACAGGGGGGCCTATGGCTACACCTTC. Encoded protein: CASSSDRGAYGYTF.

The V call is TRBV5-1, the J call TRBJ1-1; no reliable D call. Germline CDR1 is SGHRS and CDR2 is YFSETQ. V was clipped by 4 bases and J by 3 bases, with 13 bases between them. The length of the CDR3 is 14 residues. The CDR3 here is CASSIKSFDTEAFF. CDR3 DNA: TGCGCCAGCAGCATTAAAAGTTTCGACACTGAAGCTTTCTTT.

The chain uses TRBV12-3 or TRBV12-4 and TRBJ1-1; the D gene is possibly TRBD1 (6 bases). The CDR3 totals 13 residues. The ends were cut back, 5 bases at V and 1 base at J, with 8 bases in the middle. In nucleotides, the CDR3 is TGTGCCAGCAGTATGGGACAGAACACTGAAGCTTTCTTT. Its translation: CASSMGQNTEAFF.

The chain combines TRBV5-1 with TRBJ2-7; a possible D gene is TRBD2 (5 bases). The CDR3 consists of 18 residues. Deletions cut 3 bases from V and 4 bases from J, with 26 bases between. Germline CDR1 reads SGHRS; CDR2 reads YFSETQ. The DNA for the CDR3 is TGCGCCAGCAGCTCCCGCGCCAGGACTGCACTTCAACTTTACGAGCAGTACTTC. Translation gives CASSSRARTALQLYEQYF. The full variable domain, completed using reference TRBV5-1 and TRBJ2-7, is KAGVTQTPRYLIKTRGQQVTLSCSPISGHRSVSWYQQTPGQGLQFLFEYFSETQRNKGNFPGRFSGRQFSNSRSEMNVSTLELGDSALYLCASSSRARTALQLYEQYFGPGTRLTVT.

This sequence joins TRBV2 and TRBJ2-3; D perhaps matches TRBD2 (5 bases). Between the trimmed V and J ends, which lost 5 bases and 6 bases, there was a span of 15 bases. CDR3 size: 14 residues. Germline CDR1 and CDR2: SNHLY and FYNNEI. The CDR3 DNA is TGTGCCAGCAGTCCTCGGAGGAACCCTGATACGCAGTATTTT. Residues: CASSPRRNPDTQYF. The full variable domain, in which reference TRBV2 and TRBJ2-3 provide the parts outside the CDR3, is EPEVTQTPSHQVTQMGQEVILRCVPISNHLYFYWYRQILGQKVEFLVSFYNNEISEKSEIFDDQFSVERPDGSNFTLKIRSTKLEDSAMYFCASSPRRNPDTQYFGPGTRLTVL.

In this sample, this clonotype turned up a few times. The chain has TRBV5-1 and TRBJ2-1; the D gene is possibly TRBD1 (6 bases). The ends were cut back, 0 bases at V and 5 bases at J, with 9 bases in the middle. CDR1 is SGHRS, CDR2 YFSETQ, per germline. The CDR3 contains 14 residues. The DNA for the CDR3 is TGCGCCAGCAGCTTGGGACAGGACCACAATGAGCAGTTCTTC. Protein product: CASSLGQDHNEQFF. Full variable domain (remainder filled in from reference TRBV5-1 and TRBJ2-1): KAGVTQTPRYLIKTRGQQVTLSCSPISGHRSVSWYQQTPGQGLQFLFEYFSETQRNKGNFPGRFSGRQFSNSRSEMNVSTLELGDSALYLCASSLGQDHNEQFFGPGTRLTVL.

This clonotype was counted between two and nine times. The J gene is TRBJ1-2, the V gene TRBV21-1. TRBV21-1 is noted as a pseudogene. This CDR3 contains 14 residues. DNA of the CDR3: TGTGCCAGCAGCAAAGGGGCAACTCTGGATGGCTACACCTTC. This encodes CASSKGATLDGYTF.

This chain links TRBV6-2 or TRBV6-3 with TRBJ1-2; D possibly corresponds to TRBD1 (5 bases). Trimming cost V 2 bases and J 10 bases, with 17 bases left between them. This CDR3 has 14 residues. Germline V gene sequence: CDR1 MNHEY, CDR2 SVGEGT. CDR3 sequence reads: CASSYTGLGGDYTF. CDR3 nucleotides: TGTGCCAGCAGTTACACCGGCCTGGGGGGTGACTACACCTTC.

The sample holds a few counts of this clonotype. CDR3 sequence: CAWREAAGGYGYTF. Written as DNA, the CDR3 is TGTGCCTGGAGGGAAGCAGCAGGGGGTTATGGCTACACCTTC. This rearrangement joins TRBV30 to TRBJ1-2; 7 bases match TRBD1. With 3 bases clipped from V and 5 bases from J, the junction kept 9 bases outside the gene matches. The germline V gene has CDR1 GTSNPN and CDR2 SVGIG (reference sequence). CDR3 length: 14 residues. Combining the CDR3 with reference TRBV30 and TRBJ1-2 gives the whole variable domain SQTIHQWPATLVQPVGSPLSLECTVEGTSNPNLYWYRQAAGRGLQLLFYSVGIGQISSEVPQNLSASRPQDRQFILSSKKLLLSDSGFYLCAWREAAGGYGYTFGSGTRLTVV.

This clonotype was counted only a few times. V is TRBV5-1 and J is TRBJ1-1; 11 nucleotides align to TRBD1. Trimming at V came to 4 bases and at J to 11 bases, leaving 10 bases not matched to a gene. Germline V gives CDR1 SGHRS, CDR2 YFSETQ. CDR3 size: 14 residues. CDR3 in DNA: TGCGCCAGCAGCATTGGACAGGGGGCTGAATTGGCTTTCTTT. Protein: CASSIGQGAELAFF.

CDR3: CASSVGGALNEQYF. The CDR3 coding sequence is TGTGCCAGCAGCGTAGGGGGAGCGTTAAACGAGCAGTACTTC. This chain joins TRBV9 and TRBJ2-7; possibly TRBD2 for D (5 bases). Per germline, CDR1 SGDLS and CDR2 YYNGEE. The CDR3 length is 14 residues. V was shortened by 0 bases and J by 5 bases, with 12 bases between the two germline ends.

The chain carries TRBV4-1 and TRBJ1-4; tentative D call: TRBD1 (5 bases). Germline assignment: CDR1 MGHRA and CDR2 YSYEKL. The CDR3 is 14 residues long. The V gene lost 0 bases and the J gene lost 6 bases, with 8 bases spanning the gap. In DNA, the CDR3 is TGCGCCAGCAGCCAAGATAGGGGAGATGAAAAACTGTTTTTT. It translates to CASSQDRGDEKLFF.

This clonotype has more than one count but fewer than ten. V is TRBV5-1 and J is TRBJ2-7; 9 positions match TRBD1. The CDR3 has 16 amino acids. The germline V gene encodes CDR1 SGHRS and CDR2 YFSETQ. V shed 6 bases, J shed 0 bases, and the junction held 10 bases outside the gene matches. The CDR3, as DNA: TGCGCCAGCAAACCGTACGGGACAGGGACCTCCTACGAGCAGTACTTC. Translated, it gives CASKPYGTGTSYEQYF.

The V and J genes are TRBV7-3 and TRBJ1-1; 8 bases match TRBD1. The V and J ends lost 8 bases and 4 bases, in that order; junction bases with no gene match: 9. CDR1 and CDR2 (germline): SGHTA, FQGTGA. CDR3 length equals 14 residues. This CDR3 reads CASGAGQGGTEAFF. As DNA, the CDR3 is TGTGCCAGCGGGGCCGGACAGGGCGGCACTGAAGCTTTCTTT.

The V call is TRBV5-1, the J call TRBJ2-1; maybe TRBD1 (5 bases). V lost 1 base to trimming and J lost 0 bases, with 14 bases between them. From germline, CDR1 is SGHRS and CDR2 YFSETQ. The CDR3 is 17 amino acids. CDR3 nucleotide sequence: TGCGCCAGCAGCTTGATGAGACAGTCAAGCTCCTACAATGAGCAGTTCTTC. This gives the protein CASSLMRQSSSYNEQFF.

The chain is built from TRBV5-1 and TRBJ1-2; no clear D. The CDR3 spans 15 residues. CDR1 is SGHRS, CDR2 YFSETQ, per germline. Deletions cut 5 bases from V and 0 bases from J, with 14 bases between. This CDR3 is CASRFRTEPNYGYTF. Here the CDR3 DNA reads TGCGCCAGCAGGTTTCGGACGGAACCTAACTATGGCTACACCTTC.